This T cell receptor beta chain came from a study of T-cell reconstitution after alpha-beta-depleted transplantation in children. This clonotype turned up a few times. Trimming removed 2 bases at V and 3 bases at J, with 8 bases between. The CDR3 loop spans 13 amino acids. Germline lookup yields CDR1 SQVTM and CDR2 ANQGSEA. Unique molecular identifiers tagged the TCRbeta library. TCRdb itself ran the PCR reads through MiXCR, one entry per CDR3 protein. Of 440,000 or so distinct CDR3 sequences in the sample, about a tenth were seen once. This sequence joins TRBV29-1 and TRBJ2-4, with D possibly matching TRBD2 (6 bases). This receptor was identified in a human donor who donated a stem cell graft to a child with acute myeloid leukemia. The sample in question was PBMCs from the stem cell graft donor, obtained from the stem cell graft. Here the CDR3 DNA reads TGCAGCGTTGAACGGGGAGGCAAAAACATTCAGTACTTC. Protein sequence: CSVERGGKNIQYF.